In this sample, the clone carrying this T cell receptor (beta chain) turned up a few times. Its antigen is not identified. From germline, CDR1 is DFQATT and CDR2 SNEGSKA (reference sequence). Trimming took 5 bases from V and 7 from J; bases not matched to a gene: 5. This CDR3 is built from 13 residues. The data were taken from a study of blood T cells in healthy people across ages. The study, taken as a whole, reports: The unsorted PBMCs prevented any conclusive comparison of naive versus antigen-experienced cells.

A second PCR, run for about 6 to 11 cycles, used a sample-barcoded 5' primer plus a J-beta primer mix. TCRdb reprocessed the 5' RACE reads with MiXCR, giving one entry per CDR3 protein. This sample yields around 870,000 distinct CDR3 sequences, of which more than 25% are seen a single time; about 18% belongs to the top ten. Input material: blood. V is TRBV20-1 and J is TRBJ1-6; 7 bases line up with TRBD1. This receptor was identified in a woman older than 75 in good health. CDR3 sequence: CSAHGTVNSPLHF. DNA of the CDR3: TGCAGTGCTCACGGGACAGTCAATTCACCCCTCCACTTT.